These 5 T cell receptor beta chains were sequenced from one sample in a study of T cells after yellow fever vaccination. TCRdb processed the 5' RACE reads anew with MiXCR; each CDR3 protein has one entry. The sample contains 50,000 to 75,000 distinct CDR3 sequences, about 5.6% of which appear only once. Material: PBMCs, either bulk or a sorted T-cell subset (CD4+, CD8+, memory, or dextramer-sorted; not recorded which), obtained on the day of the yellow fever booster vaccination. The receptors were sampled from a man between 18 and 35 years old who received the YFV17D yellow fever vaccine.

The chain carries TRBV19 and TRBJ1-1, with D maybe TRBD1 (6 bases). The V and J ends lost 6 bases and 1 base respectively, with 15 bases between them. The CDR3 is 15 residues long. Per the germline V gene, CDR1 is LNHDA and CDR2 is SQIVND (reference sequence). The CDR3 DNA reads as TGTGCCAGTAGGGATCTCAGGGGAGGGAACACTGAAGCTTTCTTT. This gives the protein CASRDLRGGNTEAFF.

This clonotype has at least ten counts. CDR3 sequence reads: CASSSLAGGEETQYF. CDR3 in DNA: TGCGCCAGCAGCTCCCTCGCGGGGGGGGAAGAGACCCAGTACTTC. The V call is TRBV5-1, the J call TRBJ2-5; 9 bases line up with TRBD2. This CDR3 has 15 amino acids. The V gene end was trimmed by 3 bases and the J gene end by 3 bases; junction bases not matched to a gene: 6. CDR1 and CDR2 from the germline V gene are SGHRS and YFSETQ.

This clonotype has a count of ten or more. This chain links TRBV5-4 with TRBJ2-1; 10 bases fit TRBD1. CDR3 size: 15 residues. The germline CDR1 and CDR2 sequences are SGHNT and YYREEE (reference sequence). The V and J ends lost 5 bases and 8 bases, in that order; junction bases with no gene match: 10. CDR3 amino acids: CASRPGTGDPHEQFF. CDR3 bases: TGTGCCAGCAGACCCGGGACAGGGGACCCCCATGAGCAGTTCTTC.

Many counts were recorded for this clonotype. The V call is TRBV6-1, the J call TRBJ2-7; the match to TRBD1 covers 9 bases. V lost 7 bases to trimming and J lost 5 bases; unmatched junction nucleotides: 9. CDR3 length: 14 amino acids. The V gene's germline CDR1 is MNHNS and CDR2 SASEGT. The CDR3 loop reads CASTRTGDSHEQYF. CDR3 coding DNA: TGTGCCAGCACCAGGACAGGGGATTCCCACGAGCAGTACTTC.

This clonotype came up many times. The chain uses TRBV5-1 and TRBJ2-5; 8 bases match TRBD1. This CDR3 has 14 amino acids. CDR1 is SGHRS and CDR2 is YFSETQ in the germline V gene. J was trimmed by 10 bases and V by 4 bases; bases with no gene match: 12. This CDR3 is CASSLQGVVGFQYF. In DNA, the CDR3 is TGCGCCAGCAGCCTACAGGGGGTAGTCGGCTTCCAGTACTTC.